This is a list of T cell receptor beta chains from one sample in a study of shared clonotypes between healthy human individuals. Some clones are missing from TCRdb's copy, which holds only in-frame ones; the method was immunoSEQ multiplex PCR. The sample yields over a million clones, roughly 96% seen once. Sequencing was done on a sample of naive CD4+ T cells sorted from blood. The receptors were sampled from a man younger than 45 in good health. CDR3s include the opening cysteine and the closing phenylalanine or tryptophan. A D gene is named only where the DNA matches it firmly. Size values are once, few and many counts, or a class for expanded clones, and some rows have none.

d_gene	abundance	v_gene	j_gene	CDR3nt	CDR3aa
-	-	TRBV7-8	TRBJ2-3	TGTGCCATCAAAGCGAACGGCCTAGGGGGTACGCAGTATTTT	CAIKANGLGGTQYF
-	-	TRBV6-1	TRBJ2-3	TGTGCCAGCAGTGAGTTGGTAACATTCACAGATACGCAGTATTTT	CASSELVTFTDTQYF
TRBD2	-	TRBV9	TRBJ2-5	TGTGCCAGCAGCGCGCACTGGAGGAGCGGGGGCCCCCAAGAGACCCAGTACTTC	CASSAHWRSGGPQETQYF
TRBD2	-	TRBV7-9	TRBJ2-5	TGTGCCAGCAGCACTAGCGGGTGGTACCAAGAGACCCAGTACTTC	CASSTSGWYQETQYF
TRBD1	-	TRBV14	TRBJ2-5	TGTGCCAGCAGCCCCGACAGGGGAAGGTACCAAGAGACCCAGTACTTC	CASSPDRGRYQETQYF
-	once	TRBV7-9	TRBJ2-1	TGTGCCAGCAGCTTACGCGGGCTGAACTCCTACAATGAGCAGTTCTTC	CASSLRGLNSYNEQFF
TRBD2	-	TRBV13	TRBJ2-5	TGTGCCAGCAGCTCTGATCGGACCGGGACTAGCGGGATGGGTGAGACCCAGTACTTC	CASSSDRTGTSGMGETQYF
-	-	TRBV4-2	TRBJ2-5	TGTGCCAGCAGCCAAGACAGGGGGAGGGAGACCCAGTACTTC	CASSQDRGRETQYF
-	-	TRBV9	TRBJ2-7	TGTGCCAGCAGCGTAGGTCTTAGGGACGAATTCTACGAGCAGTACTTC	CASSVGLRDEFYEQYF
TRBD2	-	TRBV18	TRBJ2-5	TGTGCCAGCTCACCTAGCGGGGAGACCCAGTACTTC	CASSPSGETQYF
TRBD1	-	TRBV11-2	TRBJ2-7	TGTGCCAGCAGCTTAGGTTACAGGGGCCACGAGCAGTACTTC	CASSLGYRGHEQYF
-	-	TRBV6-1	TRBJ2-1	TGTGCCAGCAGCGAGGACCTAATCTCCTACAATGAGCAGTTCTTC	CASSEDLISYNEQFF
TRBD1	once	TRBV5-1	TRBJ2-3	TGCGCCAGCAGCCACGGGACAGATACAGATACGCAGTATTTT	CASSHGTDTDTQYF
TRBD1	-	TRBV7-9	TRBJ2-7	TGTGCCAGCAGCTTAGATTTGACAGGGGGATACTTC	CASSLDLTGGYF
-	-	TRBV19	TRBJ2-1	TGTGCCAGTAGTATGTGGGAGCAGCTGAATGAGCAGTTCTTC	CASSMWEQLNEQFF
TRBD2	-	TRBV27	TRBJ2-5	TGTGCCAGCCGGGGGGTGATTGTAGAGACCCAGTACTTC	CASRGVIVETQYF
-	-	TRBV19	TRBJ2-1	TGTGCCAGTAGTATCTACACAGACTCCTACAATGAGCAGTTCTTC	CASSIYTDSYNEQFF
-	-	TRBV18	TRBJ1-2	TGTGCCAGCTCACAGGGGCCCTATGGCTACACCTTC	CASSQGPYGYTF